What follows are 22 T cell receptor beta chains derived from one specimen sequenced in a study of response to subunit inactivated influenza vaccine. TCRdb fed the RT-PCR reads into MiXCR, producing one record per CDR3 protein. Among approximately 730,000 distinct CDR3 sequences, approximately 15% were seen once, and the ten largest hold 6.5% to 8.5%. Sequencing was performed on PBMCs from blood, taken 14 days before vaccination. These receptors all come from a man in his fifties or sixties who received an inactivated influenza vaccine.

There are a few counts of this clonotype. CDR3 protein: CASSFPGPGTEAFF. The DNA of the CDR3 is TGTGCCAGCAGCTTTCCGGGACCCGGGACTGAAGCTTTCTTT. This rearrangement joins TRBV7-8 to TRBJ1-1; weak D call: TRBD1 (5 bases). This CDR3 is 14 amino acids long. The V end was cut by 3 bases, the J end by 5 bases, with 13 bases between. Germline V gene sequence: CDR1 SGHVS, CDR2 FQNEAQ. Full variable domain (missing parts from reference TRBV7-8 and TRBJ1-1): GAGVSQSPRYKVAKRGQDVALRCDPISGHVSLFWYQQALGQGPEFLTYFQNEAQLDKSGLPSDRFFAERPEGSVSTLKIQRTQQEDSAVYLCASSFPGPGTEAFFGQGTRLTVV.

This clonotype was seen a few times. The rearrangement uses TRBV4-3 and TRBJ2-3, with unresolved D. There are 16 residues in the CDR3. The V and J ends lost 0 bases and 2 bases respectively, with 12 bases between them. Germline-derived CDR1 and CDR2 are LGHNA and YSLEER. CDR3 residues: CASSQEGPLSTDTQYF. In DNA form, the CDR3 reads TGCGCCAGCAGCCAAGAAGGACCTTTATCCACAGATACGCAGTATTTT.

This clonotype was observed a handful of times. The rearrangement joins TRBV10-2 to TRBJ1-5; D remains unclear. Germline V gene lookup returns CDR1 WSHSY and CDR2 SAAADI. Trimming removed 0 bases at V and 15 bases at J, with 15 bases between. This CDR3 contains 13 residues. The CDR3 protein is CASSESTPGSRHF. The CDR3 DNA is TGCGCCAGCAGTGAGTCGACTCCCGGTTCCCGGCATTTT.

Ten or more counts support this clonotype. The chain links TRBV6-2 or TRBV6-3 to TRBJ2-3, with D unresolved. From germline, CDR1 is MNHEY and CDR2 SVGEGT. Trimming cost V 4 bases and J 5 bases, with 10 bases left between them. There are 13 residues in the CDR3. The CDR3 sequence is CASSWGIGDTQYF. DNA for the CDR3: TGTGCCAGCAGTTGGGGAATCGGAGATACGCAGTATTTT.

This clonotype was counted many times. This chain joins TRBV5-4 and TRBJ2-1; no reliable D call. Germline loops: CDR1 SGHNT, CDR2 YYREEE (reference sequence). Trimming left V 0 bases short and J 6 bases short, with 7 bases between. This CDR3 has 13 residues. DNA for the CDR3: TGTGCCAGCAGCTTGGCTCTTTTCAATGAGCAGTTCTTC. As protein: CASSLALFNEQFF.

This clonotype was counted between two and nine times. J is TRBJ2-4 and V is TRBV20-1; 9 nucleotides match TRBD2. Germline V gene lookup returns CDR1 DFQATT and CDR2 SNEGSKA (reference sequence). The CDR3 extends over 16 amino acids. Germline trimming cut 3 bases from V and 7 bases from J; bases unmatched to any gene: 13. The CDR3 here is CSASLAGMVSGNIQYF. CDR3 in DNA: TGCAGTGCTAGCCTAGCGGGGATGGTGTCAGGGAACATTCAGTACTTC.

This clonotype was seen a few times. The V gene is TRBV4-2, the J gene TRBJ2-2, with D uncertain. The CDR3 runs to 15 residues. Looked up from germline, CDR1 is LGHNA and CDR2 is YNFKEQ. The V end was cut by 0 bases, the J end by 5 bases, with 10 bases between. The CDR3 spells CASSQESTRTGELFF. In DNA form, the CDR3 reads TGTGCCAGCAGCCAAGAATCGACGAGGACCGGGGAGCTGTTTTTT.

The chain joins TRBV30 to TRBJ1-5; D possibly corresponds to TRBD1 (5 bases). The germline gives CDR1 GTSNPN, CDR2 SVGIG (reference sequence). Between the trimmed V and J ends, which lost 3 bases and 4 bases, there was a span of 10 bases. The CDR3 is made up of 13 amino acids. CDR3 in amino acids: CAWSGTGNQPQHF. The CDR3 coding sequence is TGTGCCTGGAGCGGAACAGGTAATCAGCCCCAGCATTTT.

This clonotype showed up many times. The rearrangement joins TRBV5-1 to TRBJ2-3; perhaps TRBD1 as D (5 bases). V dropped 0 bases and J dropped 4 bases, with 9 bases sitting between them. Germline values: CDR1 SGHRS, CDR2 YFSETQ. This CDR3 contains 14 residues. CDR3: CASSLEQGSDTQYF. In DNA, the CDR3 is TGCGCCAGCAGCTTGGAGCAGGGATCAGATACGCAGTATTTT.

This clonotype has more than one count but fewer than ten. The gene calls are TRBV20-1 and TRBJ1-6; weak D call: TRBD1 (5 bases). The CDR3 is 12 amino acids. Germline CDR1 is DFQATT and CDR2 is SNEGSKA (reference sequence). V gave up 4 bases and J gave up 9 bases, with 10 bases separating them. The chain's CDR3 is CSATGPGSPLHF. CDR3 nucleotide sequence: TGCAGTGCTACGGGACCCGGTTCACCCCTCCACTTT.

There are a few counts of this clonotype. This chain uses TRBV7-2 with TRBJ1-2; D gene ambiguous. The V and J ends lost 4 bases and 0 bases respectively, with 15 bases between them. The CDR3 spans 16 residues. Looked up from germline, CDR1 is SGHTA and CDR2 is FQGNSA. The CDR3 region is CASSSSGLPSNYGYTF. The CDR3 region has the DNA TGTGCCAGCAGCTCCTCCGGGCTTCCATCTAACTATGGCTACACCTTC.

The gene calls are TRBV6-1 and TRBJ2-7; TRBD1 agrees at 11 bases. The CDR3 loop spans 14 amino acids. The germline V gene has CDR1 MNHNS and CDR2 SASEGT. The V gene end was trimmed by 10 bases and the J gene end by 3 bases; junction bases not matched to a gene: 8. CDR3 protein: CATQPDRGHYEQYF. CDR3 nucleotide sequence: TGTGCCACCCAACCGGACAGGGGGCACTACGAGCAGTACTTC.

This clonotype was found a few times. The V gene is TRBV4-3, the J gene TRBJ1-6; D is uncertain. The V gene's germline CDR1 is LGHNA and CDR2 YSLEER. The CDR3 has 15 amino acids. V was trimmed by 0 bases and J by 7 bases, leaving 10 bases between them. CDR3 DNA sequence: TGCGCCAGCAGCCAAGATGGAGGTGGGAATTCACCCCTCCACTTT. It is translated as CASSQDGGGNSPLHF.

This clonotype showed up just a few times. The chain links TRBV6-2 or TRBV6-3 to TRBJ2-5; D uncertain. Deletions cut 3 bases from V and 7 bases from J, with 12 bases between. The length of the CDR3 is 13 residues. CDR1 MNHEY and CDR2 SVGEGT come from the germline V gene. The CDR3 reads CASSYVRYGTQYF. Here the CDR3 DNA reads TGTGCCAGCAGTTATGTCCGCTACGGGACCCAGTACTTC.

This rearrangement joins TRBV6-1 to TRBJ2-1, with D uncertain. V lost 0 bases and J 2 bases, leaving 11 bases between the germline ends. CDR3 size: 16 residues. In germline, CDR1 is MNHNS, CDR2 SASEGT. The CDR3 DNA follows: TGTGCCAGCAGTGAAGCTCTCGGATCCCCCTACAATGAGCAGTTCTTC. This codes for CASSEALGSPYNEQFF.

This clonotype was seen a few times. The chain employs TRBV7-6 and TRBJ2-3; a possible D gene is TRBD1 (6 bases). Germline lookup yields CDR1 SGHVS and CDR2 FNYEAQ. The V gene lost 3 bases and the J gene lost 3 bases, with 16 bases spanning the gap. The CDR3 length is 16 residues. The CDR3 bases are TGTGCCAGCAGCTTGCGACAGGCCGGGAAAACAGATACGCAGTATTTT. This translates into CASSLRQAGKTDTQYF.

This clonotype was counted between two and nine times. The chain carries TRBV27 and TRBJ1-6; D call uncertain. The CDR3 consists of 16 residues. The ends were cut back, 3 bases at V and 5 bases at J, with 14 bases in the middle. In germline, CDR1 is MNHEY, CDR2 SMNVEV (reference sequence). CDR3 DNA: TGTGCCAGCAGTTTCGGTCACCCATTTAATAATTCACCCCTCCACTTT. Translated, it gives CASSFGHPFNNSPLHF.

V usage is TRBV20-1 and J usage is TRBJ2-3; TRBD2 agrees at 10 bases. Germline CDR1 DFQATT, CDR2 SNEGSKA (reference sequence). V lost 3 bases, J lost 2 bases, and 8 bases stayed unmatched. This CDR3 contains 16 residues. In DNA, the CDR3 is TGCAGTGCTAGCCCCTTTCTAGCGGGGGACACAGATACGCAGTATTTT. Translated: CSASPFLAGDTDTQYF.

This clonotype came up a few times. The genes are TRBV9 and TRBJ2-1, with D perhaps matching TRBD1 or TRBD2 (5 bases each). The CDR3 has 13 residues. V was trimmed by 1 base and J by 11 bases, leaving 13 bases between them. The germline gives CDR1 SGDLS, CDR2 YYNGEE. CDR3 nucleotides: TGTGCCAGCAGCGTAAACCGGGACCAACAGCAGTTCTTC. Encoded protein: CASSVNRDQQQFF.

This clonotype has a handful of counts. V and J are TRBV5-1 and TRBJ2-5, with TRBD2 identical over 9 bases. The germline CDR1 and CDR2 sequences are SGHRS and YFSETQ. Trimming at V came to 1 base and at J to 7 bases, leaving 11 bases not matched to a gene. The CDR3 is made up of 16 amino acids. DNA of the CDR3: TGCGCCAGCAGCTTGAGTCTAGCGGGGAAGGAGGGGACCCAGTACTTC. It encodes CASSLSLAGKEGTQYF.

This clonotype was seen only a few times. The chain recombines TRBV28 with TRBJ2-1; 10 bases map to TRBD2. Germline CDR1 and CDR2: MDHEN and SYDVKM. Trimming at V came to 1 base and at J to 0 bases, leaving 18 bases not matched to a gene. The CDR3 consists of 22 residues. CDR3 DNA: TGTGCCAGCAGTTTATTTCCCCAGCGCGGGACTAGCGCCCGGGGCTCCTACAATGAGCAGTTCTTC. Translation gives CASSLFPQRGTSARGSYNEQFF. Variable domain in full (rest from reference TRBV28 and TRBJ2-1): DVKVTQSSRYLVKRTGEKVFLECVQDMDHENMFWYRQDPGLGLRLIYFSYDVKMKEKGDIPEGYSVSREKKERFSLILESASTNQTSMYLCASSLFPQRGTSARGSYNEQFFGPGTRLTVL.

This sequence joins TRBV12-3 or TRBV12-4 and TRBJ2-1, with 15 bases aligning to TRBD2. CDR3 size: 16 residues. V lost 6 bases to trimming and J lost 9 bases; unmatched junction nucleotides: 9. The CDR3 is CASRPPGLAGGVEQFF. The CDR3 region has the DNA TGTGCCAGCAGGCCCCCGGGACTAGCGGGAGGAGTTGAGCAGTTCTTC.